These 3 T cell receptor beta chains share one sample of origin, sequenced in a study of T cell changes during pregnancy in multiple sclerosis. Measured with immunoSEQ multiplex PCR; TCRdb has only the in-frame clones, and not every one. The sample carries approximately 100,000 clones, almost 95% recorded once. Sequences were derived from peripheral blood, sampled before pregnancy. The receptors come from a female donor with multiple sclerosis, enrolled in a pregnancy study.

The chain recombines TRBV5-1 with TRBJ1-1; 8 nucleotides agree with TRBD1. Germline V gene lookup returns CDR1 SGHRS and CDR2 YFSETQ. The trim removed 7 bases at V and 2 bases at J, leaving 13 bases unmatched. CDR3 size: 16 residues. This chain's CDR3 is CASCTGTGGVNTEAFF. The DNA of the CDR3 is TGCGCCAGCTGCACCGGGACAGGAGGAGTCAACACTGAAGCTTTCTTT.

Here the CDR3 reads CARSQAPGGRTEAFF. The CDR3 DNA reads TGTGCCAGAAGCCAGGCCCCAGGGGGCAGAACTGAAGCTTTCTTT. This chain uses TRBV5-3 with TRBJ1-1, with 8 bases that match TRBD1. TRBV5-3 carries the ORF label, with uncertain function. V trimming: 4 bases; J trimming: 5 bases; junction bases outside the gene matches: 10. The CDR3 runs 15 residues.

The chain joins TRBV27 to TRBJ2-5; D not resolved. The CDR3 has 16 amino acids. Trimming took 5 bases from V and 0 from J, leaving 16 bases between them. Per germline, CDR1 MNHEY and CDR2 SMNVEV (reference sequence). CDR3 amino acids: CASSSSWRSYQETQYF. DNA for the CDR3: TGTGCCAGCAGTAGTTCGTGGCGGTCGTACCAAGAGACCCAGTACTTC.